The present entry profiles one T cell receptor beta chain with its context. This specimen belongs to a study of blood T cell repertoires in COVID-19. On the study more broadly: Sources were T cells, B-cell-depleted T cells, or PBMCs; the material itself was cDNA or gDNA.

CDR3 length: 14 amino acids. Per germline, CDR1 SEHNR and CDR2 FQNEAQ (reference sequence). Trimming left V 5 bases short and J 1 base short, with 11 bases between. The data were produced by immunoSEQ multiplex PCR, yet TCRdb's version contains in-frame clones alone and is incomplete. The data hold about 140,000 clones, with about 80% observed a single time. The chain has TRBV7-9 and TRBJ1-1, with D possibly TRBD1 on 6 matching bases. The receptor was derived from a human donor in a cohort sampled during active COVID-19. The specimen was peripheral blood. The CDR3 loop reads CASSPRTANTEAFF. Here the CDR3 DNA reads TGTGCCAGCAGCCCGCGGACAGCGAACACTGAAGCTTTCTTT.